The 18 T cell receptor gamma chains below all came from one sample that was sequenced in a study of human gamma delta and Vdelta1 T cells. TCRdb reapplied CATT to the PCR reads. This table has around 4,500 gamma-chain clones, roughly 35% appearing once. Which antigens these TCRs recognize remains unknown. The specimen sequenced was Vdelta1 gamma-delta T cells from blood grown in culture (DOT cells). Every receptor here comes from a human donor in good health.

This chain joins TRGV2 and TRGJ1 or TRGJ2. There are 15 residues in the CDR3. The germline V gene encodes CDR1 EGSNGY and CDR2 YDSYNSKV. Trimming at V came to 1 base and at J to 0 bases, leaving 6 bases not matched to a gene. Written as DNA, the CDR3 is TGTGCCACCTGGGACGGAGGATCGAATTATTATAAGAAACTCTTT. Its translation is CATWDGGSNYYKKLF.

V gene TRGV4 combines with J gene TRGJ1 or TRGJ2. The length of the CDR3 is 12 residues. Germline values: CDR1 EGSTGY, CDR2 YDSYTSSV. The trim removed 4 bases at V and 6 bases at J, leaving 6 bases unmatched. The CDR3 reads CATWEGLYKKLF. The CDR3 bases are TGTGCCACCTGGGAAGGGCTTTATAAGAAACTCTTT.

This chain uses TRGV9 with TRGJ1 or TRGJ2. V trimming: 1 base; J trimming: 4 bases; junction bases outside the gene matches: 4. The CDR3 is made up of 13 amino acids. Per germline, CDR1 GITISATS and CDR2 ISYDGTV (reference sequence). The CDR3 DNA reads TGTGCCTTGTGGGAGGTATGGTATTATAAGAAACTCTTT. It encodes CALWEVWYYKKLF.

With regard to this clone: The germline gene is not matched at one end of the junction; a read error may be the cause. This same CDR3 is encoded by further DNA sequences in the sample. J is TRGJ1 or TRGJ2 and V is TRGV10. TRGV10 is known as an ORF, though its function is uncertain. This CDR3 has 13 residues. The DNA for the CDR3 is TGTGCAGCGTGGGATTCTGATTATTATAAGAAACTCTTT. The encoded protein is CAAWDSDYYKKLF.

The V and J genes are TRGV5 and TRGJ1 or TRGJ2. The CDR3 sequence is 14 residues long. With V trimmed by 1 base and J by 3 bases, 6 bases remained unmatched. Germline CDR1 is VINAFY and CDR2 is YDVSNSKD. Here the CDR3 reads CATWDSRGYYKKLF. As DNA, the CDR3 is TGTGCCACCTGGGACAGCCGAGGTTATTATAAGAAACTCTTT.

The chain has TRGV4 and TRGJ1 or TRGJ2. After removal of 2 bases from V and 6 bases from J, the junction contained 1 base not matched to a gene. The CDR3 has 11 amino acids. Looked up from germline, CDR1 is EGSTGY and CDR2 is YDSYTSSV. CDR3 sequence: CATWDAYKKLF. The CDR3 DNA reads TGTGCCACCTGGGATGCTTATAAGAAACTCTTT.

About this clone: Sequence at one end of the junction differs from germline and may be a read error. The chain recombines TRGV10 with TRGJP2. TRGV10 falls under the ORF class, with uncertain function. The CDR3 runs to 12 residues. CDR3 in amino acids: CAAGWGDWIKTF. The CDR3 DNA sequence: TGTGCTGCGGGGTGGGGTGATTGGATCAAGACGTTT.

Note on this clone: Given a much more abundant clone one base away, this may be a read error. The chain joins TRGV4 to TRGJ1 or TRGJ2. Germline V gives CDR1 EGSTGY, CDR2 YDSYTSSV. The ends lost 4 bases at V and 2 bases at J; junction bases unmatched: 5. The CDR3 length is 13 residues. Written as DNA, the CDR3 is TGTGCCACCTGGGACGGGTATTATTATAAGAAACTCTTT. This encodes CATWDGYYYKKLF.

The V gene is TRGV4, the J gene TRGJ1 or TRGJ2. The CDR3 is 13 residues long. Germline V lookup: CDR1 EGSTGY, CDR2 YDSYTSSV. J was trimmed by 9 bases and V by 4 bases; bases with no gene match: 12. CDR3 nucleotide sequence: TGTGCCACCTGGGACGGGCCGAACCCTAAGAAACTCTTT. This encodes CATWDGPNPKKLF.

This clone was seen only a few times. This chain joins TRGV9 and TRGJ1 or TRGJ2. Germline loops: CDR1 GITISATS, CDR2 ISYDGTV (reference sequence). The junction had 4 bases not matched to a gene; V was cut back by 4 bases and J by 7 bases. The CDR3 is 11 residues long. The CDR3, as DNA: TGTGCCTTGTGGGACAGGTATAAGAAACTCTTT. Its translation is CALWDRYKKLF.

This clone turned up a few times. The chain uses TRGV4 and TRGJP1. V lost 0 bases, J lost 1 base, and 2 bases stayed unmatched. CDR3 length: 15 amino acids. Germline lookup yields CDR1 EGSTGY and CDR2 YDSYTSSV. The CDR3 DNA reads as TGTGCCACCTGGGATGGGCCTACCACTGGTTGGTTCAAGATATTT. Translated, it gives CATWDGPTTGWFKIF.

This clone was seen a few times. The chain joins TRGV4 to TRGJP2. The CDR3 is 15 amino acids. J was trimmed by 8 bases and V by 4 bases; bases with no gene match: 13. Germline V lookup: CDR1 EGSTGY, CDR2 YDSYTSSV. For the CDR3, the DNA is TGTGCCACCTGGGACGGGCACGGGGGCGATTGGATCAAGACGTTT. Translation gives CATWDGHGGDWIKTF.

This clone was observed once. The rearrangement links TRGV4 to TRGJP1. The CDR3 runs to 16 residues. Germline CDR1 and CDR2: EGSTGY and YDSYTSSV. V lost 4 bases and J lost 4; bases outside the gene matches: 12. CDR3 sequence: CATWDGPEYTGWFKIF. In DNA, the CDR3 is TGTGCCACCTGGGACGGCCCTGAATACACTGGTTGGTTCAAGATATTT.

The chain is built from TRGV5 and TRGJ1 or TRGJ2. After removal of 0 bases from V and 3 bases from J, the junction contained 5 bases not matched to a gene. The CDR3 extends over 14 amino acids. Germline V CDR1 and CDR2: VINAFY, YDVSNSKD. This CDR3 is CATWDRHPYYKKLF. The CDR3 bases are TGTGCCACCTGGGACAGGCACCCTTATTATAAGAAACTCTTT.

The J gene is TRGJP2, the V gene TRGV5. Germline V gene lookup returns CDR1 VINAFY and CDR2 YDVSNSKD. After removal of 0 bases from V and 6 bases from J, the junction contained 10 bases not matched to a gene. The CDR3 is 16 residues long. CDR3 residues: CATWDRHRAGDWIKTF. The DNA of the CDR3 is TGTGCCACCTGGGACAGGCATCGTGCCGGTGATTGGATCAAGACGTTT.

The gene calls are TRGV3 and TRGJ1 or TRGJ2. The V and J ends lost 1 base and 7 bases, in that order; junction bases with no gene match: 13. CDR1 is VTNTFY and CDR2 is YDVSTARD in the germline V gene (reference sequence). The CDR3 covers 15 residues. The CDR3 sequence is CATWDRPDLWYKKLF. The CDR3 DNA reads TGTGCCACCTGGGACAGACCGGATTTATGGTATAAGAAACTCTTT.

The chain recombines TRGV4 with TRGJ1 or TRGJ2. The germline V gene has CDR1 EGSTGY and CDR2 YDSYTSSV. V shed 3 bases and J 7 bases; nucleotides not matched to a gene: 9. The CDR3 spans 13 residues. The CDR3 protein is CATWDPSRYKKLF. In nucleotides, the CDR3 is TGTGCCACCTGGGATCCCAGCAGGTATAAGAAACTCTTT.

By sample share, this clone is medium-sized. The V gene is TRGV3, the J gene TRGJ1 or TRGJ2. There are 11 residues in the CDR3. Trimming cost V 3 bases and J 7 bases; bases outside gene matches: 3. Germline V gene data show CDR1 as VTNTFY and CDR2 as YDVSTARD (reference sequence). CDR3 protein: CATWDPYKKLF. The CDR3 coding sequence is TGTGCCACCTGGGACCCATATAAGAAACTCTTT.